These T cell receptor beta chains were read from a single sample in a study of human T cells and chemical hapten exposure. MiXCR was run by TCRdb on the RACE reads, yielding one entry per CDR3 protein. The repertoire includes some 100,000 distinct CDR3 sequences, about 9% of them detected once, and just over 2% sits in the top ten. The source material was whole blood, sampled in connection with sensitization to the hapten diphenylcyclopropenone (DPC). These receptors were taken from a woman in her thirties or forties with alopecia areata. Some clones in this sample may be carry-over from other donors' samples. CDR3s include the opening cysteine and the closing phenylalanine or tryptophan. Fields, in order: J gene, D gene, V gene, clone size, CDR3 protein, CDR3 DNA. A D gene is named only where the DNA matches it firmly. Not all rows give a size; the values are once, few, many and, for expanded clones, a class.

TRBJ1-1 TRBD1 TRBV4-3 many CASSQALGGTGITNTEAFF TGCGCCAGCAGCCAGGCCCTGGGCGGGACAGGGATAACGAACACTGAAGCTTTCTTT
TRBJ2-7 TRBD2 TRBV30 many CAWARGRDNSYEQYF TGTGCCTGGGCCCGCGGGAGGGACAACTCCTACGAGCAGTACTTC
TRBJ1-5 TRBD1 TRBV4-2 NA CVSSQRDRDSNQPQHF TGTGTCAGCAGCCAGAGGGACAGGGATAGCAATCAGCCCCAGCATTTT
TRBJ2-1 NA TRBV7-9 many CASSSGLYNEQFF TGTGCCAGCAGCTCAGGACTATACAATGAGCAGTTCTTC
TRBJ1-2 NA TRBV28 medium-sized CASSLGRTLYGYTF TGTGCCAGCAGTTTAGGGCGCACGCTCTATGGCTACACCTTC
TRBJ2-1 NA TRBV2 NA CASSEEMRHHNEQFF TGTGCCAGCAGTGAAGAAATGAGACACCACAATGAGCAGTTCTTC
TRBJ1-5 TRBD1 TRBV28 NA CASRTGSFNQPQHF TGTGCCAGCAGGACAGGGTCCTTTAATCAGCCCCAGCATTTT
TRBJ2-1 NA TRBV24-1 NA CATSDLEGQFF TGTGCCACCAGTGATTTGGAGGGGCAGTTCTTC
TRBJ2-7 TRBD1 TRBV29-1 many CSVGLGTGGHEQYF TGCAGCGTTGGCCTCGGGACAGGGGGCCACGAGCAGTACTTC
TRBJ2-1 NA TRBV5-1 few CASSLTGDNYNEQFF TGCGCCAGCAGCTTGACGGGGGACAATTACAATGAGCAGTTCTTC
TRBJ2-5 TRBD1 TRBV29-1 few CSVEPYRGETQYF TGCAGCGTGGAGCCCTACAGGGGGGAGACCCAGTACTTC
TRBJ1-1 NA TRBV28 NA CASSPLLGLNTEAFF TGTGCCAGCAGTCCACTTCTGGGATTGAACACTGAAGCTTTCTTT
TRBJ2-5 NA TRBV3-1 few CASSPAEETQYF TGTGCCAGCAGCCCAGCGGAAGAGACCCAGTACTTC
TRBJ1-4 NA TRBV5-5 many CASSSGAGGEKLFF TGTGCCAGCAGCTCCGGGGCCGGAGGGGAAAAACTGTTTTTT
TRBJ2-7 TRBD1 TRBV29-1 few CSVEDRGSYEQYF TGCAGCGTTGAGGACAGGGGTTCCTACGAGCAGTACTTC
TRBJ2-5 NA TRBV29-1 many CRCSTQETQYF TGCAGGTGTAGTACCCAAGAGACCCAGTACTTC
TRBJ2-1 TRBD2 TRBV6-6 many CASAGVSYNEQFF TGTGCCAGCGCGGGGGTCTCCTACAATGAGCAGTTCTTC
TRBJ1-2 NA TRBV29-1 once CSVEGPQHGYTF TGCAGCGTTGAAGGTCCACAGCATGGCTACACCTTC
TRBJ2-2 TRBD2 TRBV7-6 many CASSFYPSGNTGELFF TGTGCCAGCAGCTTTTATCCTAGCGGAAACACCGGGGAGCTGTTTTTT
TRBJ2-1 TRBD2 TRBV25-1 few CASSASGSLNEQFF TGTGCCAGCAGCGCCAGCGGGAGCTTGAATGAGCAGTTCTTC
TRBJ2-7 NA TRBV4-2 many CASSQEAGRGRKQYF TGTGCCAGCAGCCAAGAGGCGGGCCGGGGGAGAAAGCAGTACTTC
TRBJ1-4 NA TRBV4-3 NA CASSQEYGIVEKLFF TGCGCCAGCAGCCAAGAATATGGCATCGTTGAAAAACTGTTTTTT
TRBJ2-7 TRBD2 TRBV12-3/TRBV12-4 many CASSLLPAGGSEQYF TGTGCCAGCAGTTTGTTGCCAGCGGGAGGATCCGAGCAGTACTTC
TRBJ2-3 TRBD2 TRBV12-3/TRBV12-4 few CASRWGGYTQYF TGTGCCAGCAGGTGGGGGGGGTATACGCAGTATTTT
TRBJ1-4 TRBD1 TRBV30 NA CAWRGQGPTNEKLFF TGTGCCTGGAGAGGACAGGGGCCAACTAATGAAAAACTGTTTTTT
TRBJ2-1 TRBD2 TRBV3-1 NA CASSHQLAGDRTEQFF TGTGCCAGCAGCCATCAACTAGCGGGAGACCGCACTGAGCAGTTCTTC
TRBJ2-7 NA TRBV11-1 few CASSFNEGEQYF TGTGCCAGCAGCTTCAATGAGGGCGAGCAGTACTTC
TRBJ2-3 TRBD1 TRBV9 few CASSEGDRRTSTDTQYF TGTGCCAGCAGCGAGGGGGACAGGCGAACTAGCACAGATACGCAGTATTTT
TRBJ2-1 TRBD2 TRBV20-1 many CSARGLAGAHNEQFF TGCAGTGCTAGGGGACTAGCGGGAGCCCACAATGAGCAGTTCTTC
TRBJ1-2 NA TRBV7-9 NA CASSQLDTNYGYTF TGTGCCAGCAGCCAACTCGACACGAACTATGGCTACACCTTC
TRBJ2-7 TRBD2 TRBV6-2/TRBV6-3 many CASIRAGPYEQYF TGTGCCAGCATTAGAGCGGGACCCTACGAGCAGTACTTC
TRBJ2-3 TRBD1 TRBV6-6 NA CASTPLAPGQGYSGPQYF TGTGCCAGCACTCCCTTGGCCCCGGGACAGGGTTACTCCGGGCCGCAGTATTTT
TRBJ2-1 TRBD2 TRBV7-8 many CASSTTSGRFEQFF TGTGCCAGCAGCACGACTAGCGGGAGGTTTGAGCAGTTCTTC
TRBJ2-7 TRBD1 TRBV7-2 few CASSFGQGRGSYEQYF TGTGCCAGCAGCTTTGGACAGGGGAGAGGCTCCTACGAGCAGTACTTC
TRBJ2-3 NA TRBV5-1 few CASSLVPGTDTQYF TGCGCCAGCAGCTTAGTTCCGGGCACAGATACGCAGTATTTT
TRBJ2-7 NA TRBV30 few CAWRRDADAYEQYF TGTGCCTGGAGGCGGGATGCGGACGCCTACGAGCAGTACTTC
TRBJ1-4 NA TRBV11-2 NA CASSPGLLNEKLFF TGTGCCAGCAGCCCGGGACTCTTGAATGAAAAACTGTTTTTT
TRBJ2-1 TRBD2 TRBV29-1 many CSVGGLAARNEQFF TGCAGCGTTGGGGGACTAGCGGCACGCAATGAGCAGTTCTTC
TRBJ2-2 NA TRBV6-5 NA CASRGFGTGELFF TGTGCCAGCAGGGGGTTCGGCACCGGGGAGCTGTTTTTT
TRBJ2-2 NA TRBV24-1 many CATSANRRLNTGELFF TGTGCCACCAGTGCAAATAGGCGGTTGAACACCGGGGAGCTGTTTTTT
TRBJ2-2 NA TRBV12-3/TRBV12-4 few CASSLSQFANTGELFF TGTGCCAGCAGTTTAAGTCAGTTCGCGAACACCGGGGAGCTGTTTTTT
TRBJ2-7 TRBD1 TRBV6-5 many CASSSPGGIGYF TGTGCCAGCAGTTCACCAGGGGGTATCGGGTACTTC
TRBJ2-7 TRBD1 TRBV29-1 few CSVEGQDVYEQYF TGCAGCGTTGAGGGACAGGACGTCTACGAGCAGTACTTC
TRBJ1-5 NA TRBV6-2/TRBV6-3 few CASSYSLSGASNQPQHF TGTGCCAGCAGTTACTCGTTGTCAGGGGCGAGCAATCAGCCCCAGCATTTT
TRBJ2-4 NA TRBV27 few CASSPEFGNIQYF TGTGCCAGCAGTCCGGAATTTGGAAACATTCAGTACTTC
TRBJ2-2 NA TRBV11-1 NA CASRTGTTYTGELFF TGTGCCAGCAGAACCGGGACCACCTACACCGGGGAGCTGTTTTTT
TRBJ2-5 NA TRBV28 many CASSMDRGTQYF TGTGCCAGCAGCATGGATCGGGGGACCCAGTACTTC